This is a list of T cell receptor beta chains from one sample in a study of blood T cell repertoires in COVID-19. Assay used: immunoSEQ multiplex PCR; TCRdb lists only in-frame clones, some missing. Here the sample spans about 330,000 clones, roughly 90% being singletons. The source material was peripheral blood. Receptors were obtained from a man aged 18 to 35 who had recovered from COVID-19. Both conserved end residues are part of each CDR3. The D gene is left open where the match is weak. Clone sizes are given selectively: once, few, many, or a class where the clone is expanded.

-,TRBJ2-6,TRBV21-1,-,TGTGCCAGCAGCAAGAGCAACGCAGGGGGGCCGTCTGGGGCCAACGTCCTGACTTTC,CASSKSNAGGPSGANVLTF
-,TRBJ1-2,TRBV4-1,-,TGCGCCAGCAGCCAAGACAGAACTAACTATGGCTACACCTTC,CASSQDRTNYGYTF
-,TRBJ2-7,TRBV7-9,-,TGTGCCAGCAGCGCCGGGAGTTACGAGCAGTACTTC,CASSAGSYEQYF
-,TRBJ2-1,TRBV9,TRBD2,TGTGCCAGCAGTGGGGCGGGAGGCTACAATGAGCAGTTCTTC,CASSGAGGYNEQFF
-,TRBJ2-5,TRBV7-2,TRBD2,TGTGCCAGCGATAGCGGGACGGGTAAAGAGACCCAGTACTTC,CASDSGTGKETQYF
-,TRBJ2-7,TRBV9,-,TGTGCCAGCAGCTCCCGGGGAGCTTCCTACGAGCAGTACTTC,CASSSRGASYEQYF
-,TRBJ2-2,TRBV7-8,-,TGTGCCAGCAGCTTAGCCACATTCACCGGGGAGCTGTTTTTT,CASSLATFTGELFF
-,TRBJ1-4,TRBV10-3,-,TGTGCCATCAGTGCCGGGGGGGTTCGGGAAAAACTGTTTTTT,CAISAGGVREKLFF
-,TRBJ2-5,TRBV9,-,TGTGCCAGCAGCGTAGCTTCGGGGAGAGAGACCCAGTACTTC,CASSVASGRETQYF
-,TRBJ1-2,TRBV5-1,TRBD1,TGCGCCAGCAGCGATGAGACAGGGATTGGAGGCTACACCTTC,CASSDETGIGGYTF
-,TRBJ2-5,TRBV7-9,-,TGTGCCAGCAGCTTTCAGTGGGGTGGGAGAGAGACCCAGTACTTC,CASSFQWGGRETQYF
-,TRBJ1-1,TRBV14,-,TGTGCCAGCAGCCAAGATCTCGGCAGACTTATGAACACTGAAGCTTTCTTT,CASSQDLGRLMNTEAFF
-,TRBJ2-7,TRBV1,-,TGCACCAGCAGCCAAGATCTAGTTACCTACGAGCAGTACTTC,CTSSQDLVTYEQYF
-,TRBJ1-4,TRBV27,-,TGTGCCAGCAGTGAAGGGCCGGACAGTTATGAAAAACTGTTTTTT,CASSEGPDSYEKLFF
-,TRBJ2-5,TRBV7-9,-,TGTGCCAGCAGCTTAGGATTTGGCCAAGAAGAGACCCAGTACTTC,CASSLGFGQEETQYF
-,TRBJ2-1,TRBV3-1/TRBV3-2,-,TGTGCCAGCAGCCAACCCGGTCGGGATGAGCAGTTCTTC,CASSQPGRDEQFF
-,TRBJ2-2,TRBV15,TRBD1,TGTGCCACCAGCTCAGGGGGCGTAGTCCCCGGGGAGCTGTTTTTT,CATSSGGVVPGELFF
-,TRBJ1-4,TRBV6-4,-,TGTGCCAGCAGTGACCTGAAGGGGCGAACTAATGAAAAACTGTTTTTT,CASSDLKGRTNEKLFF
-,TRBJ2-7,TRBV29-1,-,TGCAGCGTTGCCTCGGCCGCCGGGTATCCTCCTGGCGAGCAGTACTTC,CSVASAAGYPPGEQYF
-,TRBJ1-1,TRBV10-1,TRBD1,TGCGCCAGCAGTGAGTCGGCAGGGGGCCTGAACACTGAAGCTTTCTTT,CASSESAGGLNTEAFF
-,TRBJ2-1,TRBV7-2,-,TGTGCCAGCAGCTCCACAGGTTTAGGATACAATGAGCAGTTCTTC,CASSSTGLGYNEQFF
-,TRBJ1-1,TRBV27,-,TGTGCCAGCAGTTTCGCAGGGAACACTGAAGCTTTCTTT,CASSFAGNTEAFF
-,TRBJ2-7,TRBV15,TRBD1,TGTGCCACCAGCAGAGATTGGAGGACAGGGACCTACGAGCAGTACTTC,CATSRDWRTGTYEQYF
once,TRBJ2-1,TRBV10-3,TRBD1,TGTGCCATCAGTGAGGGGGGACAGCTCTACAATGAGCAGTTCTTC,CAISEGGQLYNEQFF
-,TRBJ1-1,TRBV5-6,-,TGTGCCAGCAGCCAACGACAGACTGAAGCTTTCTTT,CASSQRQTEAFF
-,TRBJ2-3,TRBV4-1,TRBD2,TGCGCCAGCAGCCAGGTGGGACTAGCGGGGAGGGCAGATACGCAGTATTTT,CASSQVGLAGRADTQYF
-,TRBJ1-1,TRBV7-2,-,TGTGCCAGCAGCTTTGGTAGAAATCTGAACACTGAAGCTTTCTTT,CASSFGRNLNTEAFF
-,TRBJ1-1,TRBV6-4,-,TGTGCCAGCTCAGAGGTGGGAGGAAACACTGAAGCTTTCTTT,CASSEVGGNTEAFF
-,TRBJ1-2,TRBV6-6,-,TGTGCCAGCAGTTACGACAGTAACTATGGCTACACCTTC,CASSYDSNYGYTF
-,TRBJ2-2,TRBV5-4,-,TGTGCCAGCAGCTTGGCCACGGACACCGGGGAGCTGTTTTTT,CASSLATDTGELFF
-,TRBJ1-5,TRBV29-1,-,TGCAGCGTAGCGGGACCCACGGGCCAGCCCCAGCATTTT,CSVAGPTGQPQHF
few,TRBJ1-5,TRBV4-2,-,TGTGCCAGCAGCCTTAGAGGAGTTCAGCCCCAGCATTTT,CASSLRGVQPQHF
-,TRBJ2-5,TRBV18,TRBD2,TGTGCCAGCTCATCCTTGACTAGCGGGAGAACCCAAGAGACCCAGTACTTC,CASSSLTSGRTQETQYF
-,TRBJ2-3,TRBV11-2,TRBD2,TGTGCCAGTTCCCTGACCGGACTAGTACTCCCCACAGATACGCAGTATTTT,CASSLTGLVLPTDTQYF
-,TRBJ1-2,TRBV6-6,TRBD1,TGTGCCAGCACTTTGGGGACAGTGTATGGCTACACCTTC,CASTLGTVYGYTF
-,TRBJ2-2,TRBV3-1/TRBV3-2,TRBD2,TGTGCCAGCAGGGTAGCGGGGGGTACCGGGGAGCTGTTTTTT,CASRVAGGTGELFF